This T cell receptor (beta chain) was captured in a study of blood T cell repertoires in COVID-19. The germline V and J ends were trimmed by 6 bases and 1 base, with 3 bases remaining between them. Germline CDR1 is MNHEY and CDR2 is SVGAGI. This CDR3 contains 11 residues. Original analysis: Reference gene primer amplification gave estimated nucleated cell counts. The repertoire was sequenced with immunoSEQ multiplex PCR; TCRdb's copy has only in-frame clones and lacks some. V, J and clone size are taken as reported in that table, and D and trimming were inferred from the DNA itself. The sample records tens of thousands of clones, approximately 80% being singletons. The Seattle patients joined while their infection was active and were tracked longitudinally afterward.

J is TRBJ1-1 and V is TRBV6-5; D call uncertain. The sequence was collected from a man older than 75 with COVID-19, enrolled during active disease. Specimen: peripheral blood. As DNA, the CDR3 is TGTGCCAGCAGCCGGAACACTGAAGCTTTCTTT. Translating gives CASSRNTEAFF.